These 18 T cell receptor beta chains came from one sample sequenced in a study of T cell changes during pregnancy in multiple sclerosis. Some clones are missing from TCRdb's copy, which holds only in-frame ones; the method was immunoSEQ multiplex PCR. The sample yields 60,000 or so clones, 80% to 95% seen once. This material consisted of peripheral blood, taken in the second trimester of pregnancy. The receptors were gathered from a female donor in good health, enrolled as a control in a pregnancy study.

The chain is built from TRBV10-2 and TRBJ1-1, with 7 bases identical to TRBD1. V shed 8 bases and J 3 bases; nucleotides not matched to a gene: 6. This CDR3 spans 13 amino acids. Germline values: CDR1 WSHSY, CDR2 SAAADI. The CDR3 region has the DNA TGCGCCAGCGGACGGGACAGACACACTGAAGCTTTCTTT. This encodes CASGRDRHTEAFF.

The chain is built from TRBV5-1 and TRBJ2-7; TRBD2 matches 14 bases. From germline, CDR1 is SGHRS and CDR2 YFSETQ. The CDR3 length is 19 residues. Germline trimming cut 0 bases from V and 4 bases from J; bases unmatched to any gene: 12. The CDR3 DNA sequence: TGCGCCAGCAGCTTGGGAACCGGGACTAGCGGGGGTTTAAGGTACGAGCAGTACTTC. As protein: CASSLGTGTSGGLRYEQYF.

This clone has just one count. This chain joins TRBV27 and TRBJ2-1; 7 bases align to TRBD2. This CDR3 has 15 amino acids. Germline V gene lookup returns CDR1 MNHEY and CDR2 SMNVEV (reference sequence). After removal of 4 bases from V and 7 bases from J, the junction contained 10 bases not matched to a gene. The CDR3 reads CASSSFPAGLNEQFF. Written as DNA, the CDR3 is TGTGCCAGCAGTTCCTTCCCAGCGGGACTGAATGAGCAGTTCTTC.

The chain links TRBV7-9 to TRBJ1-4; D is perhaps TRBD1 (6 bases). The germline CDR1 and CDR2 sequences are SEHNR and FQNEAQ (reference sequence). V lost 3 bases to trimming and J lost 8 bases, with 10 bases between them. The CDR3 loop spans 13 amino acids. The CDR3 reads CASSLYRDEKLFF. CDR3 nucleotide sequence: TGTGCCAGCAGCTTGTACAGGGACGAAAAACTGTTTTTT.

The gene calls are TRBV15 and TRBJ1-1; D gene uncertain. The V end lost 0 bases, the J end lost 7 bases, and 9 bases lay between the germline ends. Germline V gene lookup returns CDR1 LNHNV and CDR2 YYDKDF (reference sequence). This CDR3 spans 13 amino acids. The CDR3 reads CATSRDLSVEAFF. The DNA of the CDR3 is TGTGCCACCAGCAGAGATTTGAGCGTTGAAGCTTTCTTT.

This chain joins TRBV7-9 and TRBJ2-1; D perhaps matches TRBD2 (5 bases). This CDR3 has 16 residues. The V end lost 0 bases, the J end lost 0 bases, and 9 bases lay between the germline ends. CDR1 is SEHNR, CDR2 FQNEAQ, per germline (reference sequence). DNA of the CDR3: TGTGCCAGCAGCTTAGCGGTGGGGAGCTCCTACAATGAGCAGTTCTTC. Its protein is CASSLAVGSSYNEQFF. Combining the CDR3 with reference TRBV7-9 and TRBJ2-1 gives the whole variable domain DTGVSQNPRHKITKRGQNVTFRCDPISEHNRLYWYRQTLGQGPEFLTYFQNEAQLEKSRLLSDRFSAERPKGSFSTLEIQRTEQGDSAMYLCASSLAVGSSYNEQFFGPGTRLTVL.

The chain combines TRBV19 with TRBJ1-2; D gene unclear. Germline V gene sequence: CDR1 LNHDA, CDR2 SQIVND (reference sequence). Trimming shortened V by 3 bases and J by 0 bases, and 8 bases separated the two germline ends. The CDR3 is 14 residues long. The CDR3 sequence: CASSILSANYGYTF. The CDR3 DNA sequence: TGTGCCAGTAGTATCCTCAGTGCTAACTATGGCTACACCTTC.

This clone has just one count. This sequence joins TRBV6-6 and TRBJ1-2; 8 bases are a match to TRBD1. The V gene end was trimmed by 7 bases and the J gene end by 8 bases; junction bases not matched to a gene: 6. CDR3 length: 12 amino acids. Germline V gene lookup returns CDR1 MNHNY and CDR2 SVGAGI (reference sequence). The CDR3 protein is CASIIQGGGYTF. CDR3 nucleotide sequence: TGTGCCAGCATAATACAGGGGGGAGGCTACACCTTC.

The chain couples TRBV5-1 to TRBJ1-6; perhaps TRBD1 as D (6 bases). The CDR3 loop spans 16 amino acids. With 0 bases removed from V and 9 bases from J, the gap between germline ends came to 16 bases. Germline lookup yields CDR1 SGHRS and CDR2 YFSETQ. In nucleotides, the CDR3 is TGCGCCAGCAGCTTGGTCGCAGGGGTAGTCGGTTCACCCCTCCACTTT. Translated, it gives CASSLVAGVVGSPLHF.

This chain uses TRBV27 with TRBJ1-1; D may be TRBD1 (6 bases). There are 13 residues in the CDR3. Germline CDR1 and CDR2: MNHEY and SMNVEV (reference sequence). V was pared by 2 bases and J by 8 bases, with 12 bases between. CDR3 sequence: CASSLQGLGEAFF. DNA for the CDR3: TGTGCCAGCAGTTTACAGGGGCTAGGGGAAGCTTTCTTT.

This clone has just one count. The J gene is TRBJ1-1, the V gene TRBV19; no definite D call. CDR1 LNHDA and CDR2 SQIVND come from the germline V gene (reference sequence). The ends were cut back, 10 bases at V and 4 bases at J, with 22 bases in the middle. The CDR3 spans 15 residues. CDR3 DNA: TGTGCCACTTCCGACCTAACAGTTTATAGCACTGAAGCTTTCTTT. The encoded protein is CATSDLTVYSTEAFF.

This clone was counted a single time. The V and J genes are TRBV27 and TRBJ2-1; 9 positions agree with TRBD2. V trimming: 7 bases; J trimming: 10 bases; junction bases outside the gene matches: 5. CDR1 and CDR2 from the germline V gene are MNHEY and SMNVEV (reference sequence). The CDR3 sequence is 12 residues long. The CDR3 region is CASTALAGEQFF. DNA of the CDR3: TGTGCCAGCACTGCACTAGCGGGCGAGCAGTTCTTC.

The chain joins TRBV28 to TRBJ1-1; maybe TRBD1 (5 bases). The CDR3 sequence is 13 residues long. Germline V CDR1 and CDR2: MDHEN, SYDVKM. V gave up 3 bases and J gave up 5 bases, with 10 bases separating them. CDR3 sequence reads: CASSFRGKTEAFF. For the CDR3, the DNA is TGTGCCAGCAGTTTTAGGGGAAAAACTGAAGCTTTCTTT.

This chain links TRBV15 with TRBJ2-7; the match to TRBD1 covers 8 bases. Germline V gene lookup returns CDR1 LNHNV and CDR2 YYDKDF (reference sequence). After removal of 5 bases from V and 4 bases from J, the junction contained 1 base not matched to a gene. The CDR3 contains 12 residues. The CDR3 nucleotides are TGTGCCACCAGCGGACAGGGTTACGAGCAGTACTTC. It codes for CATSGQGYEQYF. The variable domain in full, completed from reference TRBV15 and TRBJ2-7, reads DAMVIQNPRYQVTQFGKPVTLSCSQTLNHNVMYWYQQKSSQAPKLLFHYYDKDFNNEADTPDNFQSRRPNTSFCFLDIRSPGLGDTAMYLCATSGQGYEQYFGPGTRLTVT.

This sequence joins TRBV6-5 and TRBJ1-5; possible D gene TRBD1, 6 bases. V was trimmed by 5 bases and J by 6 bases, leaving 11 bases between them. Germline CDR1 reads MNHEY; CDR2 reads SVGAGI. The CDR3 consists of 13 residues. The CDR3 DNA follows: TGTGCCAGCAGTCGGACAGCCGCTCAGCCCCAGCATTTT. This codes for CASSRTAAQPQHF.

Only one count was recorded for this clone. V is TRBV19 and J is TRBJ2-3; possible D gene TRBD2, 6 bases. The V and J ends lost 11 bases and 6 bases respectively, with 12 bases between them. The CDR3 totals 11 residues. CDR1 LNHDA and CDR2 SQIVND come from the germline V gene (reference sequence). The CDR3 DNA is TGTGCCGCGGGGACCTCCGATACGCAGTATTTT. This codes for CAAGTSDTQYF.

The chain is built from TRBV13 and TRBJ1-2; TRBD1 matches at 8 bases. CDR3 length equals 13 residues. Per the germline V gene, CDR1 is PRHDT and CDR2 is FYEKMQ (reference sequence). Germline trimming cut 2 bases from V and 11 bases from J; bases unmatched to any gene: 7. The CDR3, as DNA: TGTGCCAGCAGCTTAAGGACAGGGACGGGGTACACCTTC. This gives the protein CASSLRTGTGYTF.

This chain uses TRBV6-5 with TRBJ2-1; no reliable D call. Looked up from germline, CDR1 is MNHEY and CDR2 is SVGAGI. The CDR3 totals 13 residues. Deletions cut 8 bases from V and 9 bases from J, with 17 bases between. This CDR3 is CASAAALPREQFF. CDR3 sequence (DNA): TGTGCCAGCGCGGCAGCGTTGCCCCGTGAGCAGTTCTTC.